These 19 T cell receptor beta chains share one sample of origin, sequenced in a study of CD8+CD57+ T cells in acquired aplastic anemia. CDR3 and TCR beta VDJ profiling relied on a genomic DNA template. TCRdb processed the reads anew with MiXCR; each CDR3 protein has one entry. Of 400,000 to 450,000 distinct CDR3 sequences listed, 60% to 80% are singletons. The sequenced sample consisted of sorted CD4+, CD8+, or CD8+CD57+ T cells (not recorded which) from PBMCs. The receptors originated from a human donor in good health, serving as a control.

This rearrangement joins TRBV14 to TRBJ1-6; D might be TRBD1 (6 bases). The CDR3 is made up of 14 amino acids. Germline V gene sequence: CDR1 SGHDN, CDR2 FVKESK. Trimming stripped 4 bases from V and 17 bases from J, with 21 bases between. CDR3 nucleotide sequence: TGTGCCAGCAGCCTAGGGGGACCGCCCCAGCATTTCCACTTT. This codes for CASSLGGPPQHFHF.

The CDR3 nucleotides read TGCAGCGGGGGGAACAGGGAAGCTTTCTTT. This encodes CSGGNREAFF. The gene calls are TRBV29-1 and TRBJ1-1; D is perhaps TRBD1 (5 bases). Germline V gene sequence: CDR1 SQVTM, CDR2 ANQGSEA. This CDR3 has 10 residues. Trimming pared 7 bases from V and 8 bases from J, leaving 11 bases between.

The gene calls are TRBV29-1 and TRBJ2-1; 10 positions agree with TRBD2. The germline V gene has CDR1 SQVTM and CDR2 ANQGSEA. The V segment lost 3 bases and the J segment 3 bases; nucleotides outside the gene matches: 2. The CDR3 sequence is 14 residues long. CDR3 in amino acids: CSVDPSGSYNEQFF. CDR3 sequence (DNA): TGCAGCGTTGACCCTAGCGGGAGCTACAATGAGCAGTTCTTC.

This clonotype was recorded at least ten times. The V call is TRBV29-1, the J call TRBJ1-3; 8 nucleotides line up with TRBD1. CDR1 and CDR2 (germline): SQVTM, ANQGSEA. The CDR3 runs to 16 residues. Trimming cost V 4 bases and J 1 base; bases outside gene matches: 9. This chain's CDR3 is CSVAGRTGGSGNTIYF. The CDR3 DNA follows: TGCAGCGTTGCGGGCCGAACAGGGGGTTCTGGAAACACCATATATTTT.

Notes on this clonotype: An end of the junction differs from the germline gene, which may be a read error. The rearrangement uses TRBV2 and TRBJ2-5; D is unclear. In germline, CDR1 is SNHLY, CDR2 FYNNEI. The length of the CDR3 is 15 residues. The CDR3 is CASSAERGSREPQHF. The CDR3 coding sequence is TGTGCCAGCAGTGCGGAAAGAGGTAGCCGTGAGCCCCAGCACTTC.

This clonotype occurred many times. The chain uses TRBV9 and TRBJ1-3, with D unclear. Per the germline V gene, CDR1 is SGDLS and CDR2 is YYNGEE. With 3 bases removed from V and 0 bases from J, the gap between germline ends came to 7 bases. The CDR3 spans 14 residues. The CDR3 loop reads CASSESTSGNTIYF. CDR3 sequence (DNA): TGTGCCAGCAGCGAGTCAACCTCTGGAAACACCATATATTTT.

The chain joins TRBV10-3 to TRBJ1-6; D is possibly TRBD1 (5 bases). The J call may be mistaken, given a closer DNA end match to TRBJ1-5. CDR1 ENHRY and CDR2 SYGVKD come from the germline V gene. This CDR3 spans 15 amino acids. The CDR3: CAISEWHRGGSPQHF. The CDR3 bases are TGTGCCATCAGTGAGTGGCACCGGGGGGGTTCACCCCAGCATTTT.

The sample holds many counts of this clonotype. CDR3 amino acids: CASSPKGGWGETQYF. DNA of the CDR3: TGTGCCAGCAGCCCGAAAGGGGGCTGGGGAGAGACCCAGTACTTC. V is TRBV7-2 and J is TRBJ2-5; TRBD1 matches 7 bases. The CDR3 covers 15 residues. Losses at the gene ends were 5 bases for V and 4 bases for J; bases not matched to a gene: 10. In germline, CDR1 is SGHTA, CDR2 FQGNSA.

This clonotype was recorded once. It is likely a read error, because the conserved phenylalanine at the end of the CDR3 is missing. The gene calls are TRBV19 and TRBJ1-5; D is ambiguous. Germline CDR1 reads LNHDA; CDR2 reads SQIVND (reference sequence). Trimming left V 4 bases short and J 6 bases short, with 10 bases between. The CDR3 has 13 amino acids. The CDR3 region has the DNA TGTGCCAGTAGTAACGGCACGGGTCAGCCCCAGCATTAT. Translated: CASSNGTGQPQHY.

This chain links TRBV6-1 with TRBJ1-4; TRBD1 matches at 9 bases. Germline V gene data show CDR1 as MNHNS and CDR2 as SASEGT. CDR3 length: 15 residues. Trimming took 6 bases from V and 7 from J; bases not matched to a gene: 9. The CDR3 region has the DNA TGTGCCAGCAGCACCACAGGGGGCGTTGTTGAAAAACTGTTTTTT. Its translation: CASSTTGGVVEKLFF.

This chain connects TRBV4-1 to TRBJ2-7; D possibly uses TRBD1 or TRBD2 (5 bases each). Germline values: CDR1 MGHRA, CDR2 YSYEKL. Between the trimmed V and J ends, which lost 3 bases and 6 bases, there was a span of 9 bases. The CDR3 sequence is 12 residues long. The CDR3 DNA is TGCGCCAGCAGCCAGGATGGGGGCGAGCAGTACTTC. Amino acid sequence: CASSQDGGEQYF.

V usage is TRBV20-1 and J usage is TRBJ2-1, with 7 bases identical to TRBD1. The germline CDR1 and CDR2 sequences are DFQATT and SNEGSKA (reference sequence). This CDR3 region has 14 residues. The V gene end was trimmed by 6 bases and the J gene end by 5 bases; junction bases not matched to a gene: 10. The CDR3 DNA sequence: TGCAGTGCCTACCCCGACACAGGGGACAATGAGCAGTTCTTC. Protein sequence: CSAYPDTGDNEQFF.

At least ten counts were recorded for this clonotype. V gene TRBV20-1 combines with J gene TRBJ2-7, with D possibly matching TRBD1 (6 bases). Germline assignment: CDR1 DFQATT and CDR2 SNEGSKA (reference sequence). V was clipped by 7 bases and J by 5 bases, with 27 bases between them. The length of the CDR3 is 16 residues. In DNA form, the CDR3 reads TGCAGTGGCACGTCGAGGGGGAAAACTAACAGGGACGAGCAGTACTTC. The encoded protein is CSGTSRGKTNRDEQYF.

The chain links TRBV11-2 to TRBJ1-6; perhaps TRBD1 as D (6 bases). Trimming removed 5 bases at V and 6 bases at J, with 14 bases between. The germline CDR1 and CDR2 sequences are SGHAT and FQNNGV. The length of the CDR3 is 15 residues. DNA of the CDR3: TGTGCCAGCAGCCTAAGGGGGGGAGCTAATTCACCCCTCCACTTT. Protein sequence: CASSLRGGANSPLHF.

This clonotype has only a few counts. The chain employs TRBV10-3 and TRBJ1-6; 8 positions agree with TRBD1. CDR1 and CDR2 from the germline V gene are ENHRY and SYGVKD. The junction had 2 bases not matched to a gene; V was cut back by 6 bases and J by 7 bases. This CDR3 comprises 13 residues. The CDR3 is CAIRDRVNSPLHF. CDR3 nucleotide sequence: TGTGCCATCAGGGACAGGGTGAATTCACCCCTCCACTTT.

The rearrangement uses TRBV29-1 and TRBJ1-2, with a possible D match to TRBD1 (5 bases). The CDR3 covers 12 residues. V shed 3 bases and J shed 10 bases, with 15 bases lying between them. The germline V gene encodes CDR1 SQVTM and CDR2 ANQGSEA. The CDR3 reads CSVDRDSRVYTF. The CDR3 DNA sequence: TGCAGCGTTGATCGGGACTCAAGGGTCTACACCTTC.

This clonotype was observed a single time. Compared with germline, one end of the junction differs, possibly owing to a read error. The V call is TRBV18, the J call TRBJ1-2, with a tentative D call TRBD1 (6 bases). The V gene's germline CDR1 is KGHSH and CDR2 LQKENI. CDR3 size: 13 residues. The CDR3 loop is CASSPSGGPGYAF. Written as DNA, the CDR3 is TGTGCCAGCTCACCCTCCGGGGGCCCTGGCTACGCCTTC.

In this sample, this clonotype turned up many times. The CDR3 bases are TGTGCCAGCACCAAATGGGGAGCGATTAATTCACCCCTCCACTTT. Translating it yields CASTKWGAINSPLHF. This chain connects TRBV6-5 to TRBJ1-6; D is unresolved. V was pared by 7 bases and J by 6 bases, with 16 bases between. The CDR3 is made up of 15 amino acids. Germline values: CDR1 MNHEY, CDR2 SVGAGI.

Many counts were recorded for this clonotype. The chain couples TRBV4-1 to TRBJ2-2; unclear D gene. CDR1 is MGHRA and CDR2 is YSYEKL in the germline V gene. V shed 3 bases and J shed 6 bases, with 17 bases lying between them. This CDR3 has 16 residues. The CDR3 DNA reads TGCGCCAGCAGCCAGCCACTAAGAACGTTCGCCGGGGAGCTGTTTTTT. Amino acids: CASSQPLRTFAGELFF.